This TCR beta chain was identified in a study of metastatic and nonmetastatic thyroid tumors (dated by TCRdb to the early 2020s). A note on the overall study: Repertoires from peripheral blood and from tumor or nodule tissue samples of malignant and benign thyroid patients were compared. Findings and caveats that apply to the study as a whole: TCR beta diversity was reported as significantly higher in malignant tumors than in benign nodules, in both blood and tumor samples.

This clone is considered medium-sized (0.01 to 0.1%). The specificity of this receptor is unknown. No qualities accompany the bases; no much larger clone lies one base away. Before undergoing thyroid surgery, none of the patients had been given any kind of treatment. Using T-cell receptor beta sequencing, the study looked back at clinical samples from patients collected from about 2011 to 2018. The receptor library was made with PCR. The listed sequencing device is Illumina HiSeq 4000. High-throughput sequencing was used to profile the TCR beta-chain CDR3 region of each patient. From the authors' description of their analysis: Drawing on CDR3 differences between clinicopathological groups, the researchers built a classifier meant to tell apart patients with distant-metastatic papillary thyroid cancer. Repertoire diversity was assessed with the Shannon index, and tumor-blood repertoire similarity with the Morisita-Horn index. TCRdb trimmed public reads at Q25 via fastp, called clones via MiXCR and kept in-frame beta chains. TCRdb's processing, not the authors', yielded these V and J calls. Across this sample there are 2,000 to 2,500 clones, with approximately 10% seen only once. The top ten clonotypes cover around 15% of the sample.

The CDR3 covers 14 residues, taking in both the cysteine and the phenylalanine. The retained sequence is limited to the CDR3, 42 bases, with the frame set at the first base. Trimming takes 6 bases from V and 0 bases from J, and the germline ends sit 9 bases apart. Sequenced: tumor tissue. This sequence was found in a female donor with papillary thyroid cancer or a benign thyroid nodule (not recorded which). Some clones in this sample may be carry-over from other donors' samples. The rearranged chain carries TRBV12-3 or TRBV12-4 and TRBJ1-3; no D gene can be assigned with confidence. The CDR3 in this case is CASSRLSSGNTIYF. The DNA reads TGTGCCAGCAGCCGACTGAGCTCTGGAAACACCATATATTTT.